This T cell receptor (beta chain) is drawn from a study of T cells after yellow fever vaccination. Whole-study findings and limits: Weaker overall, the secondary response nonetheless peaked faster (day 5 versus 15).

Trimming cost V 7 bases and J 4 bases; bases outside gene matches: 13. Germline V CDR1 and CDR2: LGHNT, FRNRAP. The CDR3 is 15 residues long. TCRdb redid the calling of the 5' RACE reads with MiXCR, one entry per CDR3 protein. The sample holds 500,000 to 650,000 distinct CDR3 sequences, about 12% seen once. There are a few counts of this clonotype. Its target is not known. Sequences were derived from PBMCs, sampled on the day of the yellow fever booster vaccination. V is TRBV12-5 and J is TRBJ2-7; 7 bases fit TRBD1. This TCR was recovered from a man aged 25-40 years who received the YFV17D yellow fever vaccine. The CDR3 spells CASATSQGRLYEQYF. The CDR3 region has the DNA TGTGCTAGTGCTACCTCACAGGGGCGTCTTTACGAGCAGTACTTC. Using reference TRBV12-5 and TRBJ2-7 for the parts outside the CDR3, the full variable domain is DARVTQTPRHKVTEMGQEVTMRCQPILGHNTVFWYRQTMMQGLELLAYFRNRAPLDDSGMPKDRFSAEMPDATLATLKIQPSEPRDSAVYFCASATSQGRLYEQYFGPGTRLTVT.